This T cell receptor (beta chain) was found in a study of a mutant IDH1 vaccine in newly diagnosed glioma (dated by TCRdb to about 2021). As for the study more broadly: In the chemotherapy-containing groups, vaccination started alongside temozolomide cycles, whereas in patients who had radiotherapy alone it started 4-6 weeks after radiotherapy. Of the 32 patients who were treated, around 62% were male and approximately 40% were female, and the mean age was roughly 40 years. The week-35 safety follow-up took place at visit V12, and the week-47 end of study took place at visit V13. Before enrollment, patients had received standard therapy of radiotherapy alone, temozolomide alone, or radiochemotherapy with temozolomide; most received the combination. For exploratory analyses, longitudinal TCRB deep sequencing was carried out in about 26 treated patients wherever samples were available. Peripheral blood samples were drawn at six visits, namely V03 (baseline), V05, V07, V10, V12 and V13. Summary of the overall study and its limitations: The authors stated that sample limitations prevented analyses of patient blood samples from being reproduced. No apparent relationship was observed between pseudoprogression and alterations in the top peripheral T cell clonotypes detected by TCRB sequencing. Across multiple MHC alleles, vaccine-induced immune responses were seen in approximately 93% of patients. Selection of PBMC samples for TCRB deep sequencing was based on availability.

About this clone itself: Its specific antigen is unknown. No base-level quality is on record; no much larger clone is a single base apart.

Library construction relied on the immunoSEQ multiplex PCR assay. Following the manufacturer's protocol, the hsTCRB Kit was used to amplify rearranged TCR beta chain sequences. TCRB libraries were sequenced on an Illumina MiSeq. In the paper's pipeline: The proprietary platform of the kit vendor was used for demultiplexing, trimming and gene mapping. Entries here come from immuneACCESS through TCRdb and include only in-frame sequences with V and J called. Some clones fail to appear in such tables; in the studies checked, an unresolved V gene covers under half of the shortfall, and the cause of the remainder is unknown. The D gene and trimming were derived from the DNA, and the V and J assignments and clone size from that table. A total of about 94,000 clones appear in this sample, 89% of them only once. Clones ranked in the top ten supply around 0.77% of the sample. Unmatched junction bases come to 5, with V trimmed by 1 base and J by 6 bases. Looking up the germline V gene yields CDR1 MGHRA and CDR2 YSYEKL. The CDR3 holds 16 amino acids from the cysteine to the phenylalanine. Only CDR3 DNA remains: 48 bases, in frame from the first base.

This specimen's time point label, interpreted: week 47, end of study. Every vaccine dose consisted of 300 ug of a 20-mer mutant IDH1 peptide in Montanide, administered subcutaneously together with topical imiquimod. Patients were given eight vaccinations, in weeks 1, 3, 5, 7, 11, 15, 19 and 23, which matched visits V03 through V10. The donors had newly diagnosed IDH1-mutant astrocytomas of WHO grade 3 or 4 that showed loss of nuclear ATRX. The samples were drawn from NOA16, a multicentre, single-arm, open-label phase I trial in Germany that tested a mutant IDH1 peptide vaccine in humans for the first time. Genomic DNA for TCRB sequencing was extracted from EDTA blood using the DNeasy Blood and Tissue Kit.

This sequence originates from a woman aged 45-59 years with glioma. Specimen: PBMCs, collected from a glioma patient whose treatment included an IDH1 peptide vaccine. The chain is made from TRBV4-1 and TRBJ2-4, with 11 central nucleotides matching TRBD2. The sequenced DNA is TGCGCCAGCAGCCAAGGGAGCCTAGCGGGAGGAAACATTCAGTACTTC. Its product reads: CASSQGSLAGGNIQYF.